Included here is one T cell receptor (beta chain) sequence, with context. Its antigen is undetermined. Triplicate sorting captured hundreds of thousands of cells each from every CD8+ T cell subset. This specimen comes from a study of CXCR3-negative and CXCR3-positive naive CD8 T cells. Study information: Summed over all libraries, TRB reads came to about 140 million, with about 1.5 +/- 0.3 million per library.

The TRB libraries of cDNA were built by UMI-labeled 5' RACE. One entry per CDR3 protein, without DNA, is what TCRdb gives after re-calling the 5' RACE reads. Its table lists about 120,000 distinct CDR3 sequences. The CDR3 covers 14 residues. From germline, CDR1 is SEHNR and CDR2 FQNEAQ (reference sequence). Findings of the study overall: Researchers report CXCR3 expression partially decreased after cryopreservation, with fresh PBMCs used in most assays. Naive subsets did not differ in surface CD5, and the authors estimated TCR strength using properties of the TRB CDR3. Relative to CXCR3-negative naive cells, CXCR3-positive naive cells had more hydrophobic TRB CDR3s.

This TCR came from a human donor in good health. Some clones in this sample may be carry-over from other donors' samples. The rearrangement links TRBV7-9 to TRBJ2-7; checking the TCRdb D call of TRBD2 is not possible without DNA. Sequences were obtained from naive CXCR3+ CD8+ T cells from blood. The subset: CD45RO-CCR7+CD27+CD95- naive CD8+ T cells expressing CXCR3 (TNR3+). The CDR3: CASSGTSGDYEQYF.